Below, 28 T cell receptor beta chains from the same sample are listed, as sequenced in a study of blood T cell repertoires in COVID-19 (dated by TCRdb to the early 2020s). Libraries were built with the immunoSEQ multiplex PCR assay. The table was pulled from immuneACCESS by TCRdb, which kept in-frame rearrangements only. Such tables lose some clones; where checked, under half of the loss comes from unresolved V genes, and the rest has no known cause. The sample records about 82,000 clones, 60% to 80% of which are singletons. In total, the top ten clones hold about a third of the sample. The sequenced sample consisted of peripheral blood. All receptors derive from a man between 60 and 75 years old with COVID-19, enrolled during active disease.

The rearrangement joins TRBV6-1 to TRBJ1-5; D gene ambiguous. This CDR3 has 13 amino acids. Trimming shortened V by 2 bases and J by 4 bases, and 6 bases separated the two germline ends. Germline lookup yields CDR1 MNHNS and CDR2 SASEGT. The CDR3: CASSEPRNQPQHF. CDR3 DNA sequence: TGTGCCAGCAGTGAACCCAGAAATCAGCCCCAGCATTTT.

With regard to this clone: Other nucleotide sequences from this sample produce the same CDR3. V and J are TRBV2 and TRBJ1-1; D remains unclear. The length of the CDR3 is 13 residues. Germline CDR1 is SNHLY and CDR2 is FYNNEI. Deletions cut 4 bases from V and 1 base from J, with 7 bases between. CDR3 DNA: TGTGCCAGCAGTGGGGGAGGGAACACTGAAGCTTTCTTT. Its translation is CASSGGGNTEAFF.

The chain is built from TRBV6-5 and TRBJ1-1, with a possible D match to TRBD1 (6 bases). Germline values: CDR1 MNHEY, CDR2 SVGAGI. V shed 6 bases and J shed 2 bases, with 13 bases lying between them. The CDR3 consists of 14 residues. The CDR3 reads CASRAGQINTEAFF. DNA of the CDR3: TGTGCCAGCAGGGCCGGACAGATCAACACTGAAGCTTTCTTT.

The J gene is TRBJ2-3, the V gene TRBV5-8, with 11 bases lining up with TRBD2. V was pared by 4 bases and J by 5 bases, with 15 bases of the junction left unmatched. CDR3 size: 18 residues. Germline values: CDR1 SGHTS, CDR2 YDEGEE. CDR3 in DNA: TGTGCCAGCAGCCTGGATCGGGTCATTCTAGCGGGGGGAGATACGCAGTATTTT. Protein product: CASSLDRVILAGGDTQYF.

J is TRBJ1-1 and V is TRBV14; D remains unclear. Trimming took 0 bases from V and 4 from J, leaving 9 bases between them. Germline CDR1 is SGHDN and CDR2 is FVKESK. The CDR3 runs 14 residues. CDR3 in amino acids: CASSQEYISTEAFF. CDR3 bases: TGTGCCAGCAGCCAAGAGTACATATCCACTGAAGCTTTCTTT.

This chain connects TRBV4-1 to TRBJ1-1; D is undetermined. Trimming cost V 4 bases and J 5 bases, with 20 bases left between them. Germline V gene data show CDR1 as MGHRA and CDR2 as YSYEKL. CDR3 length equals 16 residues. For the CDR3, the DNA is TGCGCCAGCAGCCTCGCTCTAAGTCTCGCGGGGACTGAAGCTTTCTTT. Residues: CASSLALSLAGTEAFF.

V and J are TRBV7-2 and TRBJ1-2; TRBD1 might be the D (5 bases). With 7 bases removed from V and 7 bases from J, the gap between germline ends came to 16 bases. Germline lookup yields CDR1 SGHTA and CDR2 FQGNSA. The length of the CDR3 is 13 residues. CDR3 nucleotide sequence: TGTGCCAGCAACGCACGGGGGTACGGTGGCTACACCTTC. Amino acids: CASNARGYGGYTF.

The V gene is TRBV6-5, the J gene TRBJ1-3, with D unclear. This CDR3 is built from 16 residues. Germline V gene sequence: CDR1 MNHEY, CDR2 SVGAGI. The V end was cut by 0 bases, the J end by 4 bases, with 13 bases between. The CDR3 loop is CASSYSSGRAGNTIYF. Written as DNA, the CDR3 is TGTGCCAGCAGTTACTCGAGCGGGCGGGCAGGAAACACCATATATTTT.

This chain joins TRBV4-3 and TRBJ1-5, with D possibly being TRBD1 (6 bases). The CDR3 is 17 residues long. Germline CDR1 is LGHNA and CDR2 is YSLEER. The germline V and J ends were trimmed by 0 bases and 4 bases, with 16 bases remaining between them. The chain's CDR3 is CASSQDLDGRGNQPQHF. The CDR3 bases are TGCGCCAGCAGCCAAGATCTTGACGGGAGGGGGAATCAGCCCCAGCATTTT.

The chain links TRBV3-1 (or the pseudogene TRBV3-2) to TRBJ2-5; 7 bases fit TRBD1. Germline V gene data show CDR1 as LGHDT and CDR2 as YNNKEL (reference sequence). V lost 2 bases and J lost 9; bases outside the gene matches: 18. The CDR3 covers 17 residues. This CDR3 reads CASSQTGQNQNLGAQYF. The CDR3 DNA follows: TGTGCCAGCAGCCAAACGGGACAGAACCAGAATTTGGGGGCCCAGTACTTC.

The genes are TRBV7-3 and TRBJ1-1; possible D gene TRBD1, 5 bases. CDR3 length: 15 amino acids. Germline V gives CDR1 SGHTA, CDR2 FQGTGA. The ends were cut back, 5 bases at V and 1 base at J, with 14 bases in the middle. The CDR3 DNA is TGTGCCAGCAGCGCGCGGGACGGTCGGAACACTGAAGCTTTCTTT. Its translation: CASSARDGRNTEAFF. The variable domain in full, with the rest retrieved from reference TRBV7-3 and TRBJ1-1, is GAGVSQTPSNKVTEKGKYVELRCDPISGHTALYWYRQSLGQGPEFLIYFQGTGAADDSGLPNDRFFAVRPEGSVSTLKIQRTERGDSAVYLCASSARDGRNTEAFFGQGTRLTVV.

V and J are TRBV7-8 and TRBJ1-1; perhaps TRBD1 as D (6 bases). Germline loops: CDR1 SGHVS, CDR2 FQNEAQ. The ends were cut back, 2 bases at V and 3 bases at J, with 10 bases in the middle. The CDR3 is 14 amino acids. CDR3 residues: CASSLWEGDTEAFF. The CDR3 nucleotides read TGTGCCAGCAGCTTATGGGAGGGGGACACTGAAGCTTTCTTT. Full variable domain (rest looked up from reference TRBV7-8 and TRBJ1-1): GAGVSQSPRYKVAKRGQDVALRCDPISGHVSLFWYQQALGQGPEFLTYFQNEAQLDKSGLPSDRFFAERPEGSVSTLKIQRTQQEDSAVYLCASSLWEGDTEAFFGQGTRLTVV.

The sample holds one count of this clone. This chain joins TRBV9 and TRBJ1-2; the match to TRBD1 covers 7 bases. J gave up 7 bases and V 3 bases, and 6 bases lay outside the gene matches. The germline V gene has CDR1 SGDLS and CDR2 YYNGEE. The CDR3 has 13 amino acids. CDR3: CASSGPTGPGYTF. CDR3 nucleotide sequence: TGTGCCAGCAGCGGCCCGACAGGGCCTGGCTACACCTTC. Combining the CDR3 with reference TRBV9 and TRBJ1-2 gives the whole variable domain DSGVTQTPKHLITATGQRVTLRCSPRSGDLSVYWYQQSLDQGLQFLIQYYNGEERAKGNILERFSAQQFPDLHSELNLSSLELGDSALYFCASSGPTGPGYTFGSGTRLTVV.

This clone has just one count. The chain joins TRBV29-1 to TRBJ2-2; TRBD1 matches at 8 bases. Losses at the gene ends were 5 bases for V and 5 bases for J; bases not matched to a gene: 7. CDR1 and CDR2 (germline): SQVTM, ANQGSEA. This CDR3 has 14 residues. CDR3 coding DNA: TGCAGCGTTCCAGGGGGCGCAAGGACCGGGGAGCTGTTTTTT. Encoded protein: CSVPGGARTGELFF.

The chain couples TRBV6-6 to TRBJ2-5, with a tentative D call TRBD1 (6 bases). The CDR3 consists of 15 residues. From germline, CDR1 is MNHNY and CDR2 SVGAGI (reference sequence). The germline V and J ends were trimmed by 2 bases and 2 bases, with 12 bases remaining between them. For the CDR3, the DNA is TGTGCCAGCAGTTACGGACAGAACAAACAAGAGACCCAGTACTTC. Its protein product is CASSYGQNKQETQYF.

This chain connects TRBV30 to TRBJ1-5, with 10 positions matching TRBD1. The CDR3 runs to 13 residues. V shed 3 bases, J shed 5 bases, and the junction held 1 base outside the gene matches. Germline V gives CDR1 GTSNPN, CDR2 SVGIG (reference sequence). DNA of the CDR3: TGTGCCTGGAGGACAGGGGGCGATCAGCCCCAGCATTTT. It yields the protein CAWRTGGDQPQHF.

This clone turned up a few times. The chain joins TRBV10-3 to TRBJ2-2, with 7 bases lining up with TRBD2. The CDR3 consists of 14 residues. Germline assignment: CDR1 ENHRY and CDR2 SYGVKD. V dropped 8 bases and J dropped 2; count of bases not matched to a gene: 5. The CDR3 protein is CAIGGDGNTGELFF. Here the CDR3 DNA reads TGTGCCATCGGGGGGGACGGCAACACCGGGGAGCTGTTTTTT.

The V gene is TRBV9, the J gene TRBJ2-2; 9 bases match TRBD1. CDR1 and CDR2 (germline): SGDLS, YYNGEE. Trimming at V came to 3 bases and at J to 7 bases, leaving 7 bases not matched to a gene. CDR3 length equals 15 residues. CDR3 nucleotides: TGTGCCAGCAGCGCCGGGACAGGGTGGGGCGGGGAGCTGTTTTTT. Amino acid sequence: CASSAGTGWGGELFF.

The V call is TRBV10-2, the J call TRBJ1-2; 7 positions agree with TRBD1. Germline V gene sequence: CDR1 WSHSY, CDR2 SAAADI. The CDR3 sequence is 14 residues long. V dropped 2 bases and J dropped 4; count of bases not matched to a gene: 4. CDR3 loop: CASSETGAGYGYTF. CDR3 DNA sequence: TGCGCCAGCAGTGAGACAGGGGCGGGCTATGGCTACACCTTC.

The gene calls are TRBV11-3 and TRBJ1-3, with D unclear. Per germline, CDR1 SGHNT and CDR2 YENEEA. The ends were cut back, 4 bases at V and 0 bases at J, with 10 bases in the middle. The CDR3 has 15 amino acids. CDR3 amino acids: CASSYLSSSGNTIYF. The DNA of the CDR3 is TGTGCCAGCAGCTATCTTTCGAGCTCTGGAAACACCATATATTTT.

The rearrangement links TRBV9 to TRBJ2-2; 9 nucleotides agree with TRBD1. Germline trimming cut 5 bases from V and 6 bases from J; bases unmatched to any gene: 14. Germline CDR1 reads SGDLS; CDR2 reads YYNGEE. CDR3 length: 17 residues. CDR3 sequence: CASRGITGGAPAGELFF. In DNA, the CDR3 is TGTGCCAGCAGAGGCATAACAGGGGGCGCCCCTGCCGGGGAGCTGTTTTTT.

The chain employs TRBV6-2 or TRBV6-3 and TRBJ1-1; no clear D. The CDR3 covers 16 residues. Trimming took off 0 bases at V and 4 bases at J, with 15 bases between the two ends. Per germline, CDR1 MNHEY and CDR2 SVGEGT. The CDR3 region is CASSYSMFMTPTEAFF. In DNA form, the CDR3 reads TGTGCCAGCAGTTACTCGATGTTTATGACACCCACTGAAGCTTTCTTT.

This clone was found once. The chain has TRBV29-1 and TRBJ2-5, with 8 bases fitting TRBD2. CDR3 length: 12 amino acids. The ends lost 6 bases at V and 4 bases at J; junction bases unmatched: 4. Germline CDR1 reads SQVTM; CDR2 reads ANQGSEA. The CDR3 loop is CSVHRGGETQYF. CDR3 sequence (DNA): TGCAGCGTCCATCGGGGGGGAGAGACCCAGTACTTC.

The gene calls are TRBV5-6 and TRBJ1-3; D remains ambiguous. The CDR3 is made up of 17 amino acids. The V end lost 2 bases, the J end lost 0 bases, and 15 bases lay between the germline ends. Germline V CDR1 and CDR2: SGHDT, YYEEEE. The chain's CDR3 is CASSFGRGSLSGNTIYF. The CDR3 DNA is TGTGCCAGCAGCTTTGGCCGGGGATCTCTCTCTGGAAACACCATATATTTT.

V gene TRBV3-1 (or the pseudogene TRBV3-2) combines with J gene TRBJ2-2; 11 positions match TRBD2. The CDR3 has 16 amino acids. After removal of 5 bases from V and 3 bases from J, the junction contained 5 bases not matched to a gene. Germline loops: CDR1 LGHDT, CDR2 YNNKEL (reference sequence). The CDR3 loop reads CASSLTSGMDTGELFF. The CDR3 DNA reads as TGTGCCAGCAGCTTGACTAGCGGGATGGACACCGGGGAGCTGTTTTTT.

The rearrangement links TRBV11-2 to TRBJ2-7; 7 nucleotides match TRBD2. After removal of 0 bases from V and 9 bases from J, the junction contained 5 bases not matched to a gene. The germline CDR1 and CDR2 sequences are SGHAT and FQNNGV. This CDR3 spans 13 amino acids. The CDR3 loop is CASSLEPGRGQYF. The CDR3 nucleotides are TGTGCCAGCAGCTTAGAGCCAGGGAGGGGGCAGTACTTC.

The V call is TRBV6-1, the J call TRBJ2-3; maybe TRBD2 (7 bases). Germline lookup yields CDR1 MNHNS and CDR2 SASEGT. V lost 4 bases and J lost 1, with 15 bases in between. This CDR3 has 16 amino acids. The CDR3 sequence: CASSARPGGGTDTQYF. DNA for the CDR3: TGTGCCAGCAGTGCACGTCCGGGGGGCGGCACAGATACGCAGTATTTT.

The chain employs TRBV5-1 and TRBJ2-7; 9 bases fit TRBD1. Germline V gene lookup returns CDR1 SGHRS and CDR2 YFSETQ. This CDR3 has 15 amino acids. J gave up 2 bases and V 4 bases, and 7 bases lay outside the gene matches. CDR3 in DNA: TGCGCCAGCAGCCCGAGTAGACAGGGGGCCTACGAGCAGTACTTC. Protein sequence: CASSPSRQGAYEQYF.